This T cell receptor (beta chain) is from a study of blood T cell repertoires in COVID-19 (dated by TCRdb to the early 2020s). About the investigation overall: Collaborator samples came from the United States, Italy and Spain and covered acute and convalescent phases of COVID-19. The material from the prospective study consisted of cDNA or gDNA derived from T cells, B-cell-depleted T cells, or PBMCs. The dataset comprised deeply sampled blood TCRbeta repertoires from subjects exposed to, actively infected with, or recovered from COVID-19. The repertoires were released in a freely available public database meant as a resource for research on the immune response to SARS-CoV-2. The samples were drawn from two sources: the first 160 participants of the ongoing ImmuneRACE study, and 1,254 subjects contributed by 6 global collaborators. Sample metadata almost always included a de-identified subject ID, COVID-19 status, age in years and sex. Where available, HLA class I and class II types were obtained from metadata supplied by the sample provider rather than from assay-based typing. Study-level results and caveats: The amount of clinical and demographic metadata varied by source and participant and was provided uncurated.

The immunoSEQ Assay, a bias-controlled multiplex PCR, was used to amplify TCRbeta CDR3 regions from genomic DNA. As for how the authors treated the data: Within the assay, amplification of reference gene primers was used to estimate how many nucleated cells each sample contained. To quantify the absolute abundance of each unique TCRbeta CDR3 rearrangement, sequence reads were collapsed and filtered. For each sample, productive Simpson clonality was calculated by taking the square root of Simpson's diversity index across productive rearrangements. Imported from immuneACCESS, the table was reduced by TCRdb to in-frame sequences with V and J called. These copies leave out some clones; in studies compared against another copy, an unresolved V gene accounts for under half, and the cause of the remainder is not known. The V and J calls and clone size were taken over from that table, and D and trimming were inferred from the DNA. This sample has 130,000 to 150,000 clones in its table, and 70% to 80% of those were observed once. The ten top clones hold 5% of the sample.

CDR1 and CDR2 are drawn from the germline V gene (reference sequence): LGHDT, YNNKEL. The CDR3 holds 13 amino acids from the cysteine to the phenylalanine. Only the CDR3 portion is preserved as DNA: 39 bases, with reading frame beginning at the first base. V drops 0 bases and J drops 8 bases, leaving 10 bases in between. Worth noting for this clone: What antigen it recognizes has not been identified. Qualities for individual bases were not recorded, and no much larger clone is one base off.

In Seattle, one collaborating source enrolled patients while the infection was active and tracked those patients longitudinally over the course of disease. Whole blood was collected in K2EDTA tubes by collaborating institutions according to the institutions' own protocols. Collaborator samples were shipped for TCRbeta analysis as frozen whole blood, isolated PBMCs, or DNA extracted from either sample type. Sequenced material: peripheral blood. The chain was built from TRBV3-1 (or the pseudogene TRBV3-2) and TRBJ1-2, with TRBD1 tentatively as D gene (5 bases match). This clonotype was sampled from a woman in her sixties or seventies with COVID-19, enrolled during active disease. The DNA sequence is TGTGCCAGCAGCCAAGATGCCAGGGCAGGCTACACCTTC. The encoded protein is CASSQDARAGYTF.